A selection of T cell receptor beta chains follows, all from one sample in a study of blood T cell repertoires in COVID-19. The assay was immunoSEQ multiplex PCR, and TCRdb's table has in-frame clones only and misses some. The table records about 85,000 clones, about 90% of them present only once. Input material: peripheral blood. These receptors all stem from an elderly woman with active or convalescent COVID-19. Both conserved end residues are part of each CDR3. The order of the fields is clone size, D gene, J gene, V gene, CDR3 length, CDR3 protein, CDR3 DNA. The D gene is left open where the match is weak. The size of a clone is reported for some rows only, either as once, few or many, or as a class for expanded clones.

-,TRBD2,TRBJ2-1,TRBV10-3,18,CAIGVEVGRLAGIYEQFF,TGTGCCATCGGAGTTGAAGTTGGCCGACTAGCGGGAATCTATGAGCAGTTCTTC
-,-,TRBJ2-1,TRBV9,16,CASSPDPRGKDNEQFF,TGTGCCAGCAGCCCCGACCCAAGGGGAAAAGACAATGAGCAGTTCTTC
-,TRBD2,TRBJ2-3,TRBV4-3,16,CASRDSGRDNTDTQYF,TGCGCCAGCAGAGATAGCGGGAGGGACAACACAGATACGCAGTATTTT
once,-,TRBJ1-3,TRBV5-6,15,CASSWGSLSGNTIYF,TGTGCCAGCAGCTGGGGCAGCCTCTCTGGAAACACCATATATTTT
-,-,TRBJ2-3,TRBV12-3/TRBV12-4,13,CASRVVGTDTQYF,TGTGCCAGTCGGGTGGTGGGCACAGATACGCAGTATTTT
-,TRBD2,TRBJ2-7,TRBV6-5,13,CASSSTSGRGKYF,TGTGCCAGCAGCTCGACTAGCGGGAGGGGCAAGTACTTC
-,TRBD2,TRBJ2-7,TRBV29-1,13,CSAAAGGTYEQYF,TGCAGCGCTGCCGCGGGAGGGACCTACGAGCAGTACTTC
-,-,TRBJ2-5,TRBV5-1,16,CASKRGGTGGQETQYF,TGCGCCAGCAAGAGGGGGGGGACGGGAGGACAAGAGACCCAGTACTTC
-,-,TRBJ1-2,TRBV5-6,15,CASSPKSRERHGYTF,TGTGCCAGCAGCCCGAAGAGCAGGGAAAGGCATGGCTACACCTTC
-,TRBD2,TRBJ2-2,TRBV5-5,16,CASRSLAGANTGELFF,TGTGCCAGCCGCAGCCTAGCGGGAGCGAACACCGGGGAGCTGTTTTTT